One and the same sample provided the 25 T cell receptor beta chains below, sequenced in a study of T cells in localized non-small cell lung cancer. TCRdb's copy holds only in-frame clones and misses some; the assay was immunoSEQ multiplex PCR. The sample has 33,000 or so clones; approximately 80% are singletons. The starting material was peripheral blood, obtained before any cancer treatment. The origin of the receptors is a male donor older than 55 with stage III squamous cell lung carcinoma.

This sequence joins TRBV18 and TRBJ1-1, with 7 bases matching TRBD1. Germline assignment: CDR1 KGHSH and CDR2 LQKENI. V was pared by 2 bases and J by 10 bases, with 4 bases of the junction left unmatched. CDR3 length equals 12 residues. The DNA of the CDR3 is TGTGCCAGCTCACCAGGACAGGTGGGAGCTTTCTTT. It encodes CASSPGQVGAFF.

This sequence joins TRBV5-4 and TRBJ1-1; D is unclear. Trimming shortened V by 0 bases and J by 6 bases, and 12 bases separated the two germline ends. This CDR3 region has 14 residues. Germline V lookup: CDR1 SGHNT, CDR2 YYREEE (reference sequence). CDR3 loop: CASSLDSGGSEAFF. In nucleotides, the CDR3 is TGTGCCAGCAGCTTGGACAGTGGCGGGTCTGAAGCTTTCTTT. The full variable domain, rest sourced from reference TRBV5-4 and TRBJ1-1, is ETGVTQSPTHLIKTRGQQVTLRCSSQSGHNTVSWYQQALGQGPQFIFQYYREEENGRGNFPPRFSGLQFPNYSSELNVNALELDDSALYLCASSLDSGGSEAFFGQGTRLTVV.

J is TRBJ2-1 and V is TRBV2; the match to TRBD2 covers 9 bases. Germline V gene lookup returns CDR1 SNHLY and CDR2 FYNNEI. V was clipped by 1 base and J by 0 bases; unmatched bases: 1. The CDR3 loop spans 16 amino acids. The CDR3 DNA follows: TGTGCCAGCAGTGAAGGGACTAGCGCCTCCTACAATGAGCAGTTCTTC. As protein: CASSEGTSASYNEQFF. Filled out from reference TRBV2 and TRBJ2-1, the complete variable domain reads EPEVTQTPSHQVTQMGQEVILRCVPISNHLYFYWYRQILGQKVEFLVSFYNNEISEKSEIFDDQFSVERPDGSNFTLKIRSTKLEDSAMYFCASSEGTSASYNEQFFGPGTRLTVL.

The gene calls are TRBV7-9 and TRBJ1-3; unclear D gene. Trimming removed 3 bases at V and 3 bases at J, with 9 bases between. The CDR3 spans 14 residues. CDR1 and CDR2 from the germline V gene are SEHNR and FQNEAQ (reference sequence). The CDR3 DNA reads as TGTGCCAGCAGCTTTGGAGAGAGTGGAAACACCATATATTTT. It specifies CASSFGESGNTIYF.

The genes are TRBV11-2 and TRBJ2-3, with 8 bases aligning to TRBD1. This CDR3 has 15 residues. The germline V gene has CDR1 SGHAT and CDR2 FQNNGV. The V and J ends lost 5 bases and 3 bases, in that order; junction bases with no gene match: 7. CDR3 region: CASSPRTGSTDTQYF. The CDR3 DNA sequence: TGTGCCAGCAGCCCCCGGACAGGGTCAACAGATACGCAGTATTTT.

The chain combines TRBV27 with TRBJ2-7; TRBD1 matches 7 bases. The CDR3 is 14 residues long. Per germline, CDR1 MNHEY and CDR2 SMNVEV (reference sequence). Trimming removed 6 bases from V and 5 bases from J; junction bases left unmatched: 10. CDR3 sequence (DNA): TGTGCCAGCAGCGTCAGGACAGGTATGGACGAGCAGTACTTC. It specifies CASSVRTGMDEQYF.

V gene TRBV9 combines with J gene TRBJ1-2, with D possibly being TRBD1 (6 bases). Germline-derived CDR1 and CDR2 are SGDLS and YYNGEE. Deletions cut 3 bases from V and 8 bases from J, with 17 bases between. The length of the CDR3 is 14 residues. The DNA for the CDR3 is TGTGCCAGCAGCGCGAAGACAGGTCCCGGAGGCTACACCTTC. This translates into CASSAKTGPGGYTF. The full variable domain, its missing parts supplied by reference TRBV9 and TRBJ1-2, is DSGVTQTPKHLITATGQRVTLRCSPRSGDLSVYWYQQSLDQGLQFLIQYYNGEERAKGNILERFSAQQFPDLHSELNLSSLELGDSALYFCASSAKTGPGGYTFGSGTRLTVV.

The chain uses TRBV21-1 and TRBJ2-6; TRBD2, as called in the table, went unchecked against the DNA. TRBV21-1 is a pseudogene. This CDR3 spans 21 amino acids. The DNA for the CDR3 is TGTGCCAGCAGCAAAGATGGGGGTTCCGGGACTTCAAGCTCTGGGGCCAACGTCCTGACTTTC. Amino acids: CASSKDGGSGTSSSGANVLTF.

This clone has more than one count but fewer than ten. The CDR3 loop reads CAISRTGTGSGNEQFF. As DNA, the CDR3 is TGTGCCATCAGTCGAACCGGGACAGGGAGTGGCAATGAGCAGTTCTTC. The chain recombines TRBV10-3 with TRBJ2-1; 9 positions agree with TRBD1. There are 16 residues in the CDR3. J was trimmed by 6 bases and V by 5 bases; bases with no gene match: 11. Germline V lookup: CDR1 ENHRY, CDR2 SYGVKD.

The rearrangement uses TRBV6-1 and TRBJ1-2; a possible D gene is TRBD1 (5 bases). CDR1 is MNHNS and CDR2 is SASEGT in the germline V gene. The CDR3 runs 15 residues. The germline V and J ends were trimmed by 4 bases and 3 bases, with 15 bases remaining between them. DNA of the CDR3: TGTGCCAGCAGTGTCGCATGGGGCGCGGACTATGGCTACACCTTC. It encodes CASSVAWGADYGYTF.

The chain combines TRBV7-2 with TRBJ1-5, with 12 bases identical to TRBD1. J gave up 5 bases and V 5 bases, and 4 bases lay outside the gene matches. Germline CDR1 SGHTA, CDR2 FQGNSA. This CDR3 is 15 amino acids long. CDR3 protein: CASSPGTGGYQPQHF. The DNA for the CDR3 is TGTGCCAGCAGCCCGGGGACAGGGGGCTATCAGCCCCAGCATTTT.

This chain links TRBV6-5 with TRBJ2-1, with TRBD2 identical over 8 bases. The CDR3 sequence is 12 residues long. Germline CDR1 MNHEY, CDR2 SVGAGI. J was trimmed by 16 bases and V by 5 bases; bases with no gene match: 10. The DNA for the CDR3 is TGTGCCAGCAGTGACCCGGGACTAGGTATCTTCTTC. It yields the protein CASSDPGLGIFF.

The V and J genes are TRBV29-1 and TRBJ2-7, with a tentative D call TRBD1 (5 bases). CDR1 is SQVTM and CDR2 is ANQGSEA in the germline V gene. V was trimmed by 4 bases and J by 7 bases, leaving 14 bases between them. The CDR3 has 12 residues. CDR3 in amino acids: CSVAAGRREQYF. The CDR3 DNA is TGCAGCGTTGCGGCAGGGCGTAGGGAGCAGTACTTC.

The chain uses TRBV2 and TRBJ2-7; D uncertain. Trimming took 6 bases from V and 0 from J, leaving 6 bases between them. The CDR3 contains 12 residues. Germline CDR1 reads SNHLY; CDR2 reads FYNNEI. CDR3 amino acids: CASRPNSYEQYF. CDR3 DNA: TGTGCCAGCAGGCCTAACTCCTACGAGCAGTACTTC.

The sample holds one count of this clone. CDR3 sequence: CASSPRPGGTGELFF. The CDR3 region has the DNA TGTGCCAGCTCACCAAGGCCGGGAGGAACCGGGGAGCTGTTTTTT. V gene TRBV18 combines with J gene TRBJ2-2, with TRBD2 identical over 7 bases. V gave up 2 bases and J gave up 5 bases; unmatched junction bases: 5. The CDR3 spans 15 residues. Germline lookup yields CDR1 KGHSH and CDR2 LQKENI.

The chain has TRBV15 and TRBJ1-4; D is perhaps TRBD1 (5 bases). Between the trimmed V and J ends, which lost 7 bases and 6 bases, there was a span of 18 bases. Germline V gene data show CDR1 as LNHNV and CDR2 as YYDKDF (reference sequence). The CDR3 is made up of 15 amino acids. The CDR3 coding sequence is TGTGCCACCATGAGGGGACTCGGGGCGGATGAAAAACTGTTTTTT. It specifies CATMRGLGADEKLFF.

The chain is built from TRBV15 and TRBJ2-7, with TRBD2 identical over 11 bases. The length of the CDR3 is 14 residues. J gave up 5 bases and V 3 bases, and 3 bases lay outside the gene matches. Germline V lookup: CDR1 LNHNV, CDR2 YYDKDF (reference sequence). CDR3 DNA: TGTGCCACCAGCAGTAGCGGGGGGGCGAACGAGCAGTACTTC. It yields the protein CATSSSGGANEQYF.

The V gene is TRBV11-3, the J gene TRBJ2-6, with D maybe TRBD1 (5 bases). This CDR3 is 13 amino acids long. Trimming removed 6 bases from V and 6 bases from J, with 9 bases in between. CDR1 is SGHNT and CDR2 is YENEEA in the germline V gene. CDR3: CASSSTAANVLTF. The CDR3, as DNA: TGTGCCAGCAGTTCGACAGCGGCCAACGTCCTGACTTTC.

The CDR3 reads CAISRVNPTGSPLHF. CDR3 bases: TGTGCCATCAGTCGAGTCAACCCGACCGGGTCACCCCTCCACTTT. V and J are TRBV10-3 and TRBJ1-6; D ambiguous. Between the trimmed V and J ends, which lost 5 bases and 10 bases, there was a span of 18 bases. Germline values: CDR1 ENHRY, CDR2 SYGVKD. The CDR3 length is 15 residues.

The chain combines TRBV7-9 with TRBJ2-1; D possibly corresponds to TRBD2 (6 bases). The CDR3 has 16 residues. The V end was cut by 5 bases, the J end by 3 bases, with 17 bases between. Germline V gene data show CDR1 as SEHNR and CDR2 as FQNEAQ (reference sequence). CDR3 residues: CASSAPTRYDYNEQFF. The CDR3 nucleotides are TGTGCCAGCAGCGCCCCGACTAGATACGACTACAATGAGCAGTTCTTC.

The chain is built from TRBV30 and TRBJ1-6; D is perhaps TRBD1 (5 bases). The CDR3 loop spans 15 amino acids. Trimming pared 0 bases from V and 9 bases from J, leaving 15 bases between. Germline V gives CDR1 GTSNPN, CDR2 SVGIG (reference sequence). CDR3 sequence (DNA): TGTGCCTGGAGTGTAGGGGTGAGTACTCGTTCACCCCTCCACTTT. It translates to CAWSVGVSTRSPLHF. Based on the CDR3 plus reference TRBV30 and TRBJ1-6, the full variable domain is SQTIHQWPATLVQPVGSPLSLECTVEGTSNPNLYWYRQAAGRGLQLLFYSVGIGQISSEVPQNLSASRPQDRQFILSSKKLLLSDSGFYLCAWSVGVSTRSPLHFGNGTRLTVT.

The CDR3 is CASSLRQAYGYTF. The CDR3 nucleotides read TGTGCCAGCAGCTTGAGGCAGGCCTATGGCTACACCTTC. The chain joins TRBV5-6 to TRBJ1-2; D ambiguous. Trimming stripped 1 base from V and 4 bases from J, with 8 bases between. Germline values: CDR1 SGHDT, CDR2 YYEEEE. The CDR3 runs 13 residues.

This chain joins TRBV11-2 and TRBJ2-7, with 10 bases identical to TRBD2. Trimming at V came to 4 bases and at J to 4 bases, leaving 7 bases not matched to a gene. This CDR3 spans 15 amino acids. Germline CDR1 and CDR2: SGHAT and FQNNGV. CDR3 residues: CASSYLAGEAYEQYF. The CDR3 DNA follows: TGTGCCAGCAGCTACCTAGCGGGAGAGGCATACGAGCAGTACTTC.

The chain joins TRBV21-1 to TRBJ2-2; the table's D call, TRBD2, has no DNA check behind it. TRBV21-1 is tagged as a pseudogene. The CDR3 contains 14 residues. DNA for the CDR3: TGTGCCAGCGGGGGGACCCGATACACCGGGGAGCTGTTTTTT. It yields the protein CASGGTRYTGELFF.

The V and J genes are TRBV4-1 and TRBJ2-1, with D possibly being TRBD2 (6 bases). From germline, CDR1 is MGHRA and CDR2 YSYEKL. The V end lost 4 bases, the J end lost 0 bases, and 16 bases lay between the germline ends. CDR3 length: 17 amino acids. CDR3 protein: CASSPDPSVSSYNEQFF. The CDR3 DNA sequence: TGCGCCAGCAGCCCAGATCCTAGCGTCTCCTCCTACAATGAGCAGTTCTTC.